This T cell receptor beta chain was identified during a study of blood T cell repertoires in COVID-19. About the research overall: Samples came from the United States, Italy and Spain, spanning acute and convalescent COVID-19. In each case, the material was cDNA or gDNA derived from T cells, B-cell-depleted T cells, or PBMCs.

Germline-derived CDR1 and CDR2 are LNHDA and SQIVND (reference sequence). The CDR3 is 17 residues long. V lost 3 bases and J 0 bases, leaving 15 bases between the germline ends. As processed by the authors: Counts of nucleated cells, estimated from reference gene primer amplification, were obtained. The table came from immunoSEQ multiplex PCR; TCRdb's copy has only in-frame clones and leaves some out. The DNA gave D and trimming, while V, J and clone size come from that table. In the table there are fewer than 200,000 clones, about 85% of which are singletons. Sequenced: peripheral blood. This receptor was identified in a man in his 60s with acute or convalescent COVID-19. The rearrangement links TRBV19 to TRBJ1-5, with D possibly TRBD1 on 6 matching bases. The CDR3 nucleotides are TGTGCCAGTAGTATTACAGGGCGGGCACATAGCAATCAGCCCCAGCATTTT. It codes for CASSITGRAHSNQPQHF.